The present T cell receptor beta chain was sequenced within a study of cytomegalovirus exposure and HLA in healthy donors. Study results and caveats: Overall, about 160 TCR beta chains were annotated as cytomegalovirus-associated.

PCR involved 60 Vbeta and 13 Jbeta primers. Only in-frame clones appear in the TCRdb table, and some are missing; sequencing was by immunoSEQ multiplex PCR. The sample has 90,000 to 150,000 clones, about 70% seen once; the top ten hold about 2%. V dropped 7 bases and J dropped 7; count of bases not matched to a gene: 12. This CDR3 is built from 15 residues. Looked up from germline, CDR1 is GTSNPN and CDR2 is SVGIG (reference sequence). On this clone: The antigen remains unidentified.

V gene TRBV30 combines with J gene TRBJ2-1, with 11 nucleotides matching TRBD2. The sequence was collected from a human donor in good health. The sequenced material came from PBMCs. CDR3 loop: CAYSGGALLSNEQFF. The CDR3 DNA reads TGTGCCTATAGCGGGGGGGCCCTTCTCTCTAATGAGCAGTTCTTC.